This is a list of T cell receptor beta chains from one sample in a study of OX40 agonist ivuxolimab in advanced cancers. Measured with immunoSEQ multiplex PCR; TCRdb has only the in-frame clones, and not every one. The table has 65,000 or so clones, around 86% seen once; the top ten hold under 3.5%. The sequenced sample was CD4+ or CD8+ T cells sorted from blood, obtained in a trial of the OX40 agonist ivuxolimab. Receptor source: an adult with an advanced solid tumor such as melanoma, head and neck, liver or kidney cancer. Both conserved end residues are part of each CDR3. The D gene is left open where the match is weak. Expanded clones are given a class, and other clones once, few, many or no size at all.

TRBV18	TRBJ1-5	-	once	TGTGCCAGCTCAGGGACGGAAGATCAGCCCCAGCATTTT	CASSGTEDQPQHF
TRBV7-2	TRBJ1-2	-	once	TGTGCCAGCAGCCCCGGGGCTAACTATGGCTACACCTTC	CASSPGANYGYTF
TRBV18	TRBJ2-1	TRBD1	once	TGTGCCAGCTCACCTGACAGGGTCCACAATGAGCAGTTCTTC	CASSPDRVHNEQFF
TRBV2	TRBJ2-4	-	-	TGTGCCAGCAGTGAACGAGGGGGCAGCGGGGCAGACATTCAGTACTTC	CASSERGGSGADIQYF
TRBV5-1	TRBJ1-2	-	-	TGCGCCAGCAGCTTGGGGGACGGGTTTAACTATGGCTACACCTTC	CASSLGDGFNYGYTF
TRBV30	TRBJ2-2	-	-	TGTGCCTGGAAATACACCACCAAGAACACCGGGGAGCTGTTTTTT	CAWKYTTKNTGELFF
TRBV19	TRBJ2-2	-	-	TGTGCCAGTAGAGGGGCGAACACCGGGGAGCTGTTTTTT	CASRGANTGELFF
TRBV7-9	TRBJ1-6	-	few	TGTGCCAGCAGCTTAAAACGGGGTAATTCACCCCTCCACTTT	CASSLKRGNSPLHF
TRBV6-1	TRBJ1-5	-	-	TGTGCCAGCAGTTTAGAGGCAACTCAGCCCCAGCATTTT	CASSLEATQPQHF
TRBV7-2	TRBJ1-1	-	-	TGTGCCAGCAGCTGGTCAGGGGAGGGGAACACTGAAGCTTTCTTT	CASSWSGEGNTEAFF
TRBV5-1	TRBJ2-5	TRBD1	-	TGCGCCAGCAGCGAAACCCGACAGGGTTCGGGGGAGACCCAGTACTTC	CASSETRQGSGETQYF
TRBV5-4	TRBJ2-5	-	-	TGTGCCAGCAGGGCCGGACGACTAGGTCCCGAGACCCAGTACTTC	CASRAGRLGPETQYF
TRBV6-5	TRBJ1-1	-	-	TGTGCCAGCAGTTACGGATGGGGGACTGAAGCTTTCTTT	CASSYGWGTEAFF
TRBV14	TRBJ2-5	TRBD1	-	TGTGCCAGCAGCCAAGTAAATTACAGGGGGGCTGAGACCCAGTACTTC	CASSQVNYRGAETQYF
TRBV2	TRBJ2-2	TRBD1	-	TGTGCCAGTCTGAAGGGGGCAGGGGACGGCGGGGAGCTGTTTTTT	CASLKGAGDGGELFF
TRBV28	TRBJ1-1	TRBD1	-	TGTGCCAGCAGGTTAGGACAGGCCCACGCTTTCTTT	CASRLGQAHAFF
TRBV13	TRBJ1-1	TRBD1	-	TGTGCCAGCAGCTTACAGGGGGCCAACACTGAAGCTTTCTTT	CASSLQGANTEAFF
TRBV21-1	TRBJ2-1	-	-	TGTGCCAGCAGGCGGGACAGGTACTACAATGAGCAGTTCTTC	CASRRDRYYNEQFF
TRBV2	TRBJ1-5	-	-	TGTGCCAGCAGTGTAGGGTTTGGCCAGCCCCAGCATTTT	CASSVGFGQPQHF
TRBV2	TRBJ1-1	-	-	TGTGCCAGCAGTCCTCAGACAGCGAACACTGAAGCTTTCTTT	CASSPQTANTEAFF
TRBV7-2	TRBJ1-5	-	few	TGTGCCAGCAGCTTGATCATAAATAGCAATCAGCCCCAGCATTTT	CASSLIINSNQPQHF
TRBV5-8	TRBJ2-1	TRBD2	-	TGTGCCAGCAGCTTTAGCGGGGGCCACAATGAGCAGTTCTTC	CASSFSGGHNEQFF
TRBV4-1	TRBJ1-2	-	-	TGCGCCAGCAGCCAAGATGGTCAGGGAGGAACCTATGGCTACACCTTC	CASSQDGQGGTYGYTF
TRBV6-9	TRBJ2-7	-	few	TGTGCCACCCCTCGGCGGACCTCCTACGAGCAGTACTTC	CATPRRTSYEQYF
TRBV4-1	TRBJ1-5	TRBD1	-	TGCGCCAGCAGCCTAAGGACAGGCGATAGCAATCAGCCCCAGCATTTT	CASSLRTGDSNQPQHF
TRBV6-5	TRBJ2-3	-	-	TGTGCCAGCGAGAAGCGTGATAGCACAGATACGCAGTATTTT	CASEKRDSTDTQYF
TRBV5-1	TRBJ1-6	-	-	TGCGCCAGCAGCTTTCAGGGTCCTAATTCACCCCTCCACTTT	CASSFQGPNSPLHF
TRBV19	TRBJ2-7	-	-	TGTGCCAGTAGTATAGAACTCTTCTACGAGCAGTACTTC	CASSIELFYEQYF
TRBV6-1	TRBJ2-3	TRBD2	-	TGTGCCAGCAGTAGAGCGGGGGGGACAGATACGCAGTATTTT	CASSRAGGTDTQYF
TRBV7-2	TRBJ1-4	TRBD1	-	TGTGCCAGCAAACCGGACAGGACGGAAGAAAAACTGTTTTTT	CASKPDRTEEKLFF
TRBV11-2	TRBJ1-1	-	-	TGTGCCAGCAGCTTCCGGAGGGACTCTGGGCACACTGAAGCTTTCTTT	CASSFRRDSGHTEAFF
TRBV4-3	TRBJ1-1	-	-	TGCGCCAGCAGCCAAGCTGGGGTCGCTGAAGCTTTCTTT	CASSQAGVAEAFF
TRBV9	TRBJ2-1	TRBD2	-	TGTGCCAGCAGCGTAGCTGGGACTAGCGGGGGCCCTATGGAGCAGTTCTTC	CASSVAGTSGGPMEQFF
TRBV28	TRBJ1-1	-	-	TGTGCCACCTGGACAGACTCGAACACTGAAGCTTTCTTT	CATWTDSNTEAFF
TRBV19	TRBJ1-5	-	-	TGTGCCACCCTCCTTCGGGGGCAGGGTCAGCCCCAGCATTTT	CATLLRGQGQPQHF
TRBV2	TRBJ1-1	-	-	TGTGCCAGCAGTGAATTACGGTCGCTAGGCGAAGCTTTCTTT	CASSELRSLGEAFF
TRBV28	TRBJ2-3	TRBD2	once	TGTGCCAGCAGTTTATGGTCTAGCGGGGGTCGCACAGATACGCAGTATTTT	CASSLWSSGGRTDTQYF
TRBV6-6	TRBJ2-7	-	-	TGTGCCAGCAGCTTAGACCGGGACCGAGCCTACGAGCAGTACTTC	CASSLDRDRAYEQYF
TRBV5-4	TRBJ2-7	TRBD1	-	TGTGCCAGCAGCTCCGGGACAGGGGCTGGGGAGCAGTACTTC	CASSSGTGAGEQYF
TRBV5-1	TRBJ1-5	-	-	TGCGCCAGCAGCCCCCCGGGCAGCGCAAATCAGCCCCAGCATTTT	CASSPPGSANQPQHF
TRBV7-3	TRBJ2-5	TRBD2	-	TGTGCCAGCAGCTTGGGGACTAGCTTGAGGGAGACCCAGTACTTC	CASSLGTSLRETQYF
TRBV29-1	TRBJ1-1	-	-	TGCAGCGCCCCAGGGGCATCCATGAACACTGAAGCTTTCTTT	CSAPGASMNTEAFF
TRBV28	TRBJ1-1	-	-	TGTGCCGGATCCGAGGGCACTGAAGCTTTCTTT	CAGSEGTEAFF
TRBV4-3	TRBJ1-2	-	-	TGCGCCAGCAGCCAAGATAACAGGGAAGTCTATGGCTACACCTTC	CASSQDNREVYGYTF
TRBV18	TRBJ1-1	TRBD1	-	TGTGCCAGCTCACCAATACCGGGACAGGACACTGAAGCTTTCTTT	CASSPIPGQDTEAFF
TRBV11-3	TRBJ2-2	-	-	TGTGCCAGCACCTCTTCGGACGGGGAGCTGTTTTTT	CASTSSDGELFF
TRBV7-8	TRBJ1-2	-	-	TGTGCCAGCAGCTCCAGGGGAGTTAACTATGGCTACACCTTC	CASSSRGVNYGYTF
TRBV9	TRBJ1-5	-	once	TGTGCCAGCAGCGTGGACGGGGATCAGCCCCAGCATTTT	CASSVDGDQPQHF
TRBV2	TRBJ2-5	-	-	TGTGCCAGTAGACAAAATTTACAAGAGACCCAGTACTTC	CASRQNLQETQYF
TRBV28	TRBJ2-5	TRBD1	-	TGTGCCAGCAGTTTATTAGGACAGGGATCAGAGACCCAGTACTTC	CASSLLGQGSETQYF
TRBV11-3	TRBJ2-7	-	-	TGTGCCAGCAGCTTAAATCCGGGGGCAGGATACGAGCAGTACTTC	CASSLNPGAGYEQYF
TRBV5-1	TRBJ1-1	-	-	TGCGCCAGCAGCTTGGGCCTGAACACTGAAGCTTTCTTT	CASSLGLNTEAFF